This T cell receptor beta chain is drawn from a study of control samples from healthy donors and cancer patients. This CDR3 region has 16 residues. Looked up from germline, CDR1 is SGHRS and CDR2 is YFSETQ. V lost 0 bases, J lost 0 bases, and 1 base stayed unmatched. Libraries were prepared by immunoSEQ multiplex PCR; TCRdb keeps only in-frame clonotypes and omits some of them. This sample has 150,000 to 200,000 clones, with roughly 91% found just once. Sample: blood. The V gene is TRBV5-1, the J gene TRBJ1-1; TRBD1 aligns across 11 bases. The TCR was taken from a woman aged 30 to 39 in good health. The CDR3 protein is CASSLGTGGMNTEAFF. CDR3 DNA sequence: TGCGCCAGCAGCTTGGGGACAGGGGGCATGAACACTGAAGCTTTCTTT.